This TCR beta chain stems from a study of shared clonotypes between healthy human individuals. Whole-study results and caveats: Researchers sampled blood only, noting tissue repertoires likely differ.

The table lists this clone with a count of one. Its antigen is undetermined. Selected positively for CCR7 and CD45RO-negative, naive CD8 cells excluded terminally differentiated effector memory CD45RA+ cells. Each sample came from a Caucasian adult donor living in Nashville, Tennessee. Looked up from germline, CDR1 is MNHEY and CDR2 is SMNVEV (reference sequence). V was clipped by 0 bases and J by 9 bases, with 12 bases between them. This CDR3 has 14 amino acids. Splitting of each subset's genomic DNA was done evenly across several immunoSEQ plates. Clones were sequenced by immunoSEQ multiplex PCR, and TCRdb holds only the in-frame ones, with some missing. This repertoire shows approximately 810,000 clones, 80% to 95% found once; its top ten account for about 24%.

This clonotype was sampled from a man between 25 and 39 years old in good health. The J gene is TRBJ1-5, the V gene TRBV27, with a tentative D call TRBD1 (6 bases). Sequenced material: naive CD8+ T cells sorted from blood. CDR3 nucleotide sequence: TGTGCCAGCAGTTTATCGGCCCGGGGGCGGCCCCAGCATTTT. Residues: CASSLSARGRPQHF.